The TCR beta chain under discussion was sequenced for a study of CD8+CD57+ T cells in acquired aplastic anemia. Overall study results and limits: Fewer than 30 CD8+ CDR3 sequences were shared between patients and controls. CD8+ Simpson's diversity did not differ significantly between patients and controls.

This clonotype was found a few times. Its specificity is unknown. CDR3 length: 13 residues. Germline CDR1 reads SGHVS; CDR2 reads FQNEAQ. After removal of 6 bases from V and 11 bases from J, the junction contained 11 bases not matched to a gene. The study profiled TCR beta VDJ and CDR3 using genomic DNA as template. TCRdb reprocessed the reads with MiXCR, giving one entry per CDR3 protein. Of some 200,000 distinct CDR3 sequences listed, less than 60% are singletons. Patients selected for sequencing had displayed CD8+CD57+ cell expansion by flow cytometry. The sample consisted of sorted CD4+, CD8+, or CD8+CD57+ T cells (not recorded which) from PBMCs. This receptor was taken from a human donor with aplastic anemia. The chain recombines TRBV7-8 with TRBJ2-3, with 7 bases identical to TRBD1. The CDR3 spells CASSLGTDNEQYF. DNA for the CDR3: TGTGCCAGCAGTCTGGGGACAGACAATGAGCAGTATTTT.